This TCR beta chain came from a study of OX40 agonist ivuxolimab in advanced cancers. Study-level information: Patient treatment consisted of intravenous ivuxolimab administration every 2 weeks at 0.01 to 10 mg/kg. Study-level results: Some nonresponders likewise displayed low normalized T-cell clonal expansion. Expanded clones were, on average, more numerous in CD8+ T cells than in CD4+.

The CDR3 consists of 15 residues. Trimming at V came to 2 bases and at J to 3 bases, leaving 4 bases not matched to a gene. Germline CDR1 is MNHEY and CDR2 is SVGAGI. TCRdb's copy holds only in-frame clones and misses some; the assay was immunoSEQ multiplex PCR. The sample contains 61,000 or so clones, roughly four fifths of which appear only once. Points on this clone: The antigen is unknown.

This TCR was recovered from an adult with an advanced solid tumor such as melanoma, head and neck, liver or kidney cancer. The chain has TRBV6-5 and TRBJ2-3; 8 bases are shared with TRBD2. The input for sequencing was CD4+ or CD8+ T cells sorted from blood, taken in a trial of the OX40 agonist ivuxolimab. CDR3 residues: CASSYRGGGTDTQYF. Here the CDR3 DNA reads TGTGCCAGCAGTTACAGAGGCGGGGGGACAGATACGCAGTATTTT.